This T cell receptor beta chain was observed in a study of CD8 T cells in Susac syndrome (dated by TCRdb to between 2018 and 2021). Some background on the complete study: Whether CD8+ T cell activation and differentiation in Susac syndrome was antigen driven was tested using repertoire sequencing. The study compared CD8+ T cell repertoire clonality among 12 healthy donors, around 14 Susac syndrome patients and about 16 multiple sclerosis patients.

Peripheral blood CD8+ and CD4+ T cells from healthy donors, Susac syndrome patients and multiple sclerosis patients were profiled by high-throughput TCR beta sequencing. Treatment-naive patients with stable or active relapsing-remitting disease fulfilling revised McDonald criteria were used as multiple sclerosis controls. Bulk CD8+ and CD4+ T cells were purified by magnetic negative isolation, while CD8+ TEMRA cells were enriched using FACS. Blood was collected in EDTA tubes and processed within 24 hours, with PBMCs isolated through density gradient centrifugation. PBMCs intended for TCR sequencing were cryopreserved in liquid nitrogen and thawed later in a water bath at 37 degrees C. The sorted or isolated CD4+, CD8+ and CD8+ TEMRA cells had a purity of 90% or higher. On this clonotype: This receptor's antigen is unknown. Base qualities are not at hand, and no much larger clone is one base apart.

Study-wide findings and limitations: The number of individuals in the TCR sequencing and HLA analysis was acknowledged as relatively small.

RNA was extracted using the RNeasy kit, and roughly 0.5 to 1 microgram was reverse transcribed with random hexamers. The immunoSEQ multiplex PCR assay, which covers 54 Vbeta and 13 Jbeta segments, was used to amplify TCR beta CDR3 regions. PCR amplification bias was corrected by using a synthetic template baseline for primer optimization and computational correction. The original pipeline was this. Reads were annotated to V, D and J genes per IMGT and analyzed with immunoSEQ Analyzer, keeping only productive sequences. To calculate clonality, Shannon entropy was normalized by log2 of the number of productive unique sequences and then subtracted from one. Public and private clones were assessed among the 100 most prevalent clones of each patient and control. A clone was defined as Susac-specific if it was absent from the healthy and MS cohorts, from 1052 published viral clones and from other ImmuneACCESS disease sequences. TCRdb itself trimmed the public reads at Q25 with fastp, ran MiXCR and retained productive beta chains. Every entry covers one CDR3 protein and lists the most common genes and DNA from its rows. The V and J calls, along with clone size, are taken from TCRdb and not from the paper's own processing. The sample profile shows roughly 300,000 distinct CDR3 sequences; around 83% of them were found once. Over 0.09% of the sample is in the top ten clones.

This clonotype was sampled from a human donor with multiple sclerosis. Sequencing was carried out using CD8+ T cells from PBMCs.

The CDR3 sequence is CASSVGTGNSNQPQHF. The sequenced DNA: TGTGCCAGCAGCGTCGGGACAGGAAATAGCAATCAGCCCCAGCATTTT. The chain was built from TRBV5-5 and TRBJ1-5; TRBD1 lines up with 8 middle nucleotides. The CDR3 starts with the cysteine, ends with the phenylalanine, and has 16 residues. Of all the DNA, just the CDR3 is kept, 48 bases in frame from base 1. From V the trimming removes 4 bases and from J it removes 0 bases, while the gene matches leave 6 bases of the junction unaccounted for. CDR1 SGHKS and CDR2 YYEKEE are derived from the germline V gene (reference sequence).